The 14 T cell receptor beta chains listed next were all sequenced from one sample in a study of blood T cells in healthy people across ages (dated by TCRdb to 2015 to 2017). The library was made by 5' RACE. The sequencer listed for this sample is Illumina HiSeq 2500. The second PCR ran for about 7 to 11 cycles and used a J-beta primer mix along with a sample-barcoded 5' primer. TCRdb took the public reads, trimmed them with fastp at Q25, ran MiXCR for clone calling and kept in-frame beta chains. Here each entry gathers all rows of one CDR3 protein and keeps the most common genes and DNA. This sample has more than 1 million distinct CDR3 sequences in its table, and 35% to 55% of those were observed once. Approximately 20% of the sample goes to the ten largest clones. The sequenced sample was blood. All receptors derive from a woman aged 55-70 years in good health.

The V gene is TRBV5-1, the J gene TRBJ2-1, with D possibly being TRBD2 (5 bases). V dropped 4 bases and J dropped 8 bases, with 13 bases sitting between them. The CDR3 is 13 amino acids. Germline CDR1 reads SGHRS; CDR2 reads YFSETQ. The CDR3 region is CASSAEGPDEQFF. CDR3 bases: TGCGCCAGCAGCGCTGAGGGTCCCGATGAGCAGTTCTTC.

The chain carries TRBV27 and TRBJ2-7; TRBD2 agrees at 7 bases. Trimming took 0 bases from V and 3 from J; bases not matched to a gene: 2. Germline V gives CDR1 MNHEY, CDR2 SMNVEV (reference sequence). CDR3 size: 14 residues. CDR3 nucleotides: TGTGCCAGCAGTTTATCCCGGGACTACTACGAGCAGTACTTC. Translating gives CASSLSRDYYEQYF.

This clonotype occurred once. The rearrangement uses TRBV5-1 and TRBJ1-1; D is possibly TRBD1 (6 bases). Germline CDR1 reads SGHRS; CDR2 reads YFSETQ. This CDR3 is built from 15 residues. The ends were cut back, 1 base at V and 7 bases at J, with 17 bases in the middle. The CDR3 loop is CASSLNTRSRGEAFF. CDR3 bases: TGCGCCAGCAGCTTGAACACACGATCCAGGGGTGAAGCTTTCTTT.

The chain uses TRBV24-1 and TRBJ2-3; 8 positions match TRBD1. V dropped 3 bases and J dropped 2; count of bases not matched to a gene: 6. CDR3 length: 16 residues. Germline V gene sequence: CDR1 KGHDR, CDR2 SFDVKD. This chain's CDR3 is CATSDPRDRHTDTQYF. Here the CDR3 DNA reads TGTGCCACCAGTGATCCACGGGACAGGCACACAGATACGCAGTATTTT.

This clonotype was detected a few times. CDR3 residues: CAISGQGEYEQYF. The DNA of the CDR3 is TGTGCCATCAGTGGACAGGGAGAATACGAGCAGTACTTC. The J gene is TRBJ2-7, the V gene TRBV10-3; TRBD1 matches at 7 bases. The J segment lost 4 bases and the V segment lost 4 bases, leaving 4 bases of the junction unmatched. There are 13 residues in the CDR3. Germline assignment: CDR1 ENHRY and CDR2 SYGVKD.

In this sample, this clonotype turned up once. At one end the junction does not follow the germline gene, possibly because of a read error. The chain is built from TRBV3-1 and TRBJ1-4; no clear D gene. Germline lookup yields CDR1 LGHDT and CDR2 YNNKEL (reference sequence). The CDR3 contains 14 residues. The CDR3 coding sequence is TGTGCCAGCAGCCAGACTGCAACTAATAAAAAACTGTTTTTT. Protein sequence: CASSQTATNKKLFF.

This clonotype has a handful of counts. The rearrangement joins TRBV2 to TRBJ2-1; TRBD2 aligns across 14 bases. CDR1 and CDR2 (germline): SNHLY, FYNNEI. The CDR3 spans 13 residues. After removal of 11 bases from V and 7 bases from J, the junction contained 4 bases not matched to a gene. The DNA for the CDR3 is TGTGCCTCCGGACTAGCGGGAGGAAATGAGCAGTTCTTC. Translation: CASGLAGGNEQFF.

J is TRBJ2-7 and V is TRBV7-6, with TRBD1 as a possible D gene (6 bases). The closer fit of TRBJ2-5 to the DNA end suggests the J call may be wrong. This CDR3 is 15 amino acids long. CDR1 is SGHVS, CDR2 FNYEAQ, per germline. CDR3: CASRFTGQGQETQYF. DNA of the CDR3: TGTGCCAGCAGATTTACAGGGCAAGGACAAGAGACCCAGTACTTC.

The rearrangement uses TRBV15 and TRBJ2-3; 9 bases agree with TRBD2. CDR3 length: 18 residues. Germline CDR1 and CDR2: LNHNV and YYDKDF (reference sequence). V shed 1 base and J 2 bases; nucleotides not matched to a gene: 10. DNA of the CDR3: TGTGCCACCAGCAGAGCTTTTCGACTAGCGGCCCCCACAGATACGCAGTATTTT. Amino acids: CATSRAFRLAAPTDTQYF.

This clonotype appeared a few times. This chain uses TRBV28 with TRBJ2-7; no definite D call. This CDR3 is built from 12 residues. Germline CDR1 reads MDHEN; CDR2 reads SYDVKM. Trimming left V 2 bases short and J 7 bases short, with 9 bases between. The CDR3 here is CASSLTGWEQYF. CDR3 in DNA: TGTGCCAGCAGTTTAACTGGCTGGGAGCAGTACTTC.

CDR3 coding DNA: TGTGCCAGCAGCATGCACGGCTTCGGGGCGGGAGACAGCTACGAGCAGTACTTC. Its protein product is CASSMHGFGAGDSYEQYF. The chain links TRBV11-2 to TRBJ2-7; 7 bases are shared with TRBD2. The trim removed 5 bases at V and 3 bases at J, leaving 19 bases unmatched. The V gene's germline CDR1 is SGHAT and CDR2 FQNNGV. This CDR3 is 18 amino acids long.

V usage is TRBV9 and J usage is TRBJ2-7; D may match TRBD1 or TRBD2 (5 bases each). Germline V gene sequence: CDR1 SGDLS, CDR2 YYNGEE. This CDR3 is built from 15 residues. V dropped 0 bases and J dropped 0 bases, with 10 bases sitting between them. The CDR3 DNA sequence: TGTGCCAGCAGCGTAGGGGGACCGAGCTCCTACGAGCAGTACTTC. Translation gives CASSVGGPSSYEQYF. Using reference TRBV9 and TRBJ2-7 for the parts outside the CDR3, the full variable domain is DSGVTQTPKHLITATGQRVTLRCSPRSGDLSVYWYQQSLDQGLQFLIQYYNGEERAKGNILERFSAQQFPDLHSELNLSSLELGDSALYFCASSVGGPSSYEQYFGPGTRLTVT.

The chain couples TRBV7-9 to TRBJ2-1; D remains ambiguous. V dropped 4 bases and J dropped 4 bases, with 5 bases sitting between them. Germline V gene lookup returns CDR1 SEHNR and CDR2 FQNEAQ (reference sequence). The CDR3 is 12 amino acids. Written as DNA, the CDR3 is TGTGCCAGCAGCTGGCAGTACAATGAGCAGTTCTTC. Translation: CASSWQYNEQFF. Full variable domain (outside the CDR3, taken from reference TRBV7-9 and TRBJ2-1): DTGVSQNPRHKITKRGQNVTFRCDPISEHNRLYWYRQTLGQGPEFLTYFQNEAQLEKSRLLSDRFSAERPKGSFSTLEIQRTEQGDSAMYLCASSWQYNEQFFGPGTRLTVL.

This clonotype was counted a few times. CDR3 sequence reads: CASSQDALAGGDEQYF. DNA for the CDR3: TGTGCCAGCAGCCAAGACGCCCTAGCGGGAGGGGACGAGCAGTACTTC. The rearrangement uses TRBV3-1 and TRBJ2-7, with TRBD2 matching 12 bases. V trimming: 0 bases; J trimming: 5 bases; junction bases outside the gene matches: 5. CDR1 and CDR2 from the germline V gene are LGHDT and YNNKEL (reference sequence). The CDR3 extends over 16 amino acids.